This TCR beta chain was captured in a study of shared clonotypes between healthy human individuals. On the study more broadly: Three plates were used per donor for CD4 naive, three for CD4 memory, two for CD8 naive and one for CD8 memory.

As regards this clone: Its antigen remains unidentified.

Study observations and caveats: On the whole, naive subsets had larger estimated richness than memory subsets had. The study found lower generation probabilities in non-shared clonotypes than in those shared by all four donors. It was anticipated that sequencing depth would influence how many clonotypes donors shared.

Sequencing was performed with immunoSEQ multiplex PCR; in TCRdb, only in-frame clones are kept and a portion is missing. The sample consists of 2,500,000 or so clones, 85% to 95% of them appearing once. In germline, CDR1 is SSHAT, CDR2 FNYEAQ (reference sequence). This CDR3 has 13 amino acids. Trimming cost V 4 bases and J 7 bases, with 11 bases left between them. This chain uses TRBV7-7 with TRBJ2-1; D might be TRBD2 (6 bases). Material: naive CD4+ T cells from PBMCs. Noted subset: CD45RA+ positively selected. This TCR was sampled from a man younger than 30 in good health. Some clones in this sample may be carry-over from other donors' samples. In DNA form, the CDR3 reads TGTGCCAGCAGCTCGGTGGGGAGGAATGAGCAGTTCTTC. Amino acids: CASSSVGRNEQFF.